The 24 T cell receptor beta chains below come from one sample, sequenced in a study of monozygotic twins with inflammatory bowel disease. TCRdb derives one entry per CDR3 protein from the 5' RACE reads, leaving out DNA. The data show more than 120,000 distinct CDR3 sequences, and the top ten clones hold under 2.5%. The sequenced sample was blood. These TCRs come from a human donor with ulcerative colitis or Crohn's disease, or a healthy co-twin of an affected twin (not recorded which).

V gene TRBV28 combines with J gene TRBJ2-5; TCRdb's D call, TRBD2, is unchecked because there is no DNA. CDR1 MDHEN and CDR2 SYDVKM come from the germline V gene. The CDR3 contains 15 residues. CDR3 in amino acids: CASRPSVEAQETQYF.

The V gene is TRBV6-5, the J gene TRBJ1-6. This CDR3 region has 12 residues. CDR1 is MNHEY, CDR2 SVGAGI, per germline. The chain's CDR3 is CASSSHLEALHF.

The CDR3 protein is CASSLGVTGGRETQYF. The chain combines TRBV7-3 with TRBJ2-5; TCRdb's D gene call, TRBD1, goes unchecked for lack of DNA. CDR3 length: 16 residues. The germline V gene encodes CDR1 SGHTA and CDR2 FQGTGA.

The CDR3 sequence is CATKPASYEQYF. The chain combines TRBV6-6 with TRBJ2-7. The CDR3 length is 12 residues. Per germline, CDR1 MNHNY and CDR2 SVGAGI (reference sequence).

The gene calls are TRBV20-1 and TRBJ1-6. Germline CDR1 reads DFQATT; CDR2 reads SNEGSKA (reference sequence). This CDR3 spans 14 amino acids. The CDR3 sequence is CSASAGGRDSPLHF.

The CDR3 loop reads CSASLQGSVRNSPLHF. The rearrangement uses TRBV20-1 and TRBJ1-6; TCRdb indicates TRBD1, and absent DNA this call remains unverified. This CDR3 comprises 16 residues. Per the germline V gene, CDR1 is DFQATT and CDR2 is SNEGSKA (reference sequence).

The chain employs TRBV5-1 and TRBJ2-5; as DNA is missing, the TRBD2 call by TCRdb cannot be tested. The CDR3 spans 15 residues. The germline CDR1 and CDR2 sequences are SGHRS and YFSETQ. The chain's CDR3 is CASSLEAGLQETQYF.

V and J are TRBV4-1 and TRBJ1-2; there is no DNA to check the TCRdb D call of TRBD1. From germline, CDR1 is MGHRA and CDR2 YSYEKL. CDR3 length equals 16 residues. CDR3 region: CASSQVVGGLNYGYTF.

J is TRBJ1-4 and V is TRBV19; TCRdb indicates TRBD1, and absent DNA this call remains unverified. The CDR3 has 17 amino acids. Germline CDR1 reads LNHDA; CDR2 reads SQIVND (reference sequence). The CDR3 loop reads CASSNRASRWTNEKLFF.

The chain carries TRBV5-6 and TRBJ1-5. Per germline, CDR1 SGHDT and CDR2 YYEEEE. The CDR3 totals 16 residues. The CDR3 here is CASSFGREISGQPQHF.

The rearrangement links TRBV20-1 to TRBJ2-2. This CDR3 has 14 amino acids. CDR1 and CDR2 (germline): DFQATT, SNEGSKA (reference sequence). This CDR3 is CSASRQTRPGELFF.

The chain couples TRBV3-1 to TRBJ2-1; TCRdb's D call of TRBD1 is untestable without DNA. Per the germline V gene, CDR1 is LGHDT and CDR2 is YNNKEL (reference sequence). The CDR3 length is 17 residues. The CDR3 loop is CASSPRFDSEAYNEQFF.

The chain employs TRBV5-1 and TRBJ2-3; TCRdb reports TRBD2, a call that lacks DNA to check it against. The V gene's germline CDR1 is SGHRS and CDR2 YFSETQ. The CDR3 is 17 amino acids. The CDR3 spells CASSFVQGLDEADTQYF.

The rearrangement uses TRBV5-1 and TRBJ1-6. The CDR3 covers 13 residues. In germline, CDR1 is SGHRS, CDR2 YFSETQ. CDR3 protein: CASSLSINSPLHF.

This sequence joins TRBV18 and TRBJ2-3; TCRdb's D gene call, TRBD2, goes unchecked for lack of DNA. Germline-derived CDR1 and CDR2 are KGHSH and LQKENI. The CDR3 loop spans 17 amino acids. The CDR3: CASSPPTSGGAGDTQYF.

The V call is TRBV4-1, the J call TRBJ1-1; TCRdb indicates TRBD1, and absent DNA this call remains unverified. CDR3 size: 16 residues. In germline, CDR1 is MGHRA, CDR2 YSYEKL. The CDR3 is CASSQDPPPGGTEAFF.

The rearrangement links TRBV4-3 to TRBJ2-3. This CDR3 contains 13 residues. The germline V gene has CDR1 LGHNA and CDR2 YSLEER. CDR3 protein: CASSQVTQNTQYF.

The CDR3 reads CSGLPGPTSYNEQFF. The chain recombines TRBV29-1 with TRBJ2-1; TCRdb picks TRBD1, but there is no DNA to check that call. The germline CDR1 and CDR2 sequences are SQVTM and ANQGSEA. The CDR3 consists of 15 residues.

J is TRBJ2-1 and V is TRBV5-1; TCRdb indicates TRBD2, and absent DNA this call remains unverified. CDR3 size: 16 residues. Per germline, CDR1 SGHRS and CDR2 YFSETQ. CDR3 residues: CASSLDTSGGAIEQFF.

This CDR3 reads CASSPGTGSSPLHF. This chain joins TRBV5-1 and TRBJ1-6; absent DNA, TCRdb's TRBD1 call cannot be checked. Germline V lookup: CDR1 SGHRS, CDR2 YFSETQ. There are 14 residues in the CDR3.

The chain is built from TRBV7-2 and TRBJ2-5; without DNA, the TCRdb call of TRBD1 cannot be checked. Germline V gene data show CDR1 as SGHTA and CDR2 as FQGNSA. This CDR3 has 16 residues. CDR3 amino acids: CASSLNTRGVQETQYF.

V is TRBV6-2 or TRBV6-3 and J is TRBJ2-1; TCRdb's assignment of TRBD1 cannot be checked, as there is no DNA. The CDR3 extends over 15 amino acids. Germline lookup yields CDR1 MNHEY and CDR2 SVGEGT. The CDR3: CASSYSGQGGDEQFF.

The rearrangement links TRBV28 to TRBJ2-5; TCRdb gives TRBD1 as the D gene, but with no DNA this cannot be confirmed. Germline-derived CDR1 and CDR2 are MDHEN and SYDVKM. The CDR3 has 14 amino acids. CDR3 loop: CASSLGTPQETQYF.

This chain joins TRBV5-4 and TRBJ2-5; TCRdb indicates TRBD2, and absent DNA this call remains unverified. Per germline, CDR1 SGHNT and CDR2 YYREEE (reference sequence). There are 15 residues in the CDR3. The CDR3 reads CASSLTTSGQETQYF.